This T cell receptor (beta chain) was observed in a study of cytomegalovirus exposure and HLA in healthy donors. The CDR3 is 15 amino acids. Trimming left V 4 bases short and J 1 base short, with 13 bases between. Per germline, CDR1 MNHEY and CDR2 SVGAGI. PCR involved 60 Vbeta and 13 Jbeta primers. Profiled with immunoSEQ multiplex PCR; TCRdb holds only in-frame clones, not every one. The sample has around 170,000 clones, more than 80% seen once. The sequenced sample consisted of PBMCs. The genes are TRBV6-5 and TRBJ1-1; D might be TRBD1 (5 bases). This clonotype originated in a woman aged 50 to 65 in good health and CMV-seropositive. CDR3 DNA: TGTGCCAGCAGTTTCGTTAGTCAGGGGAACACTGAAGCTTTCTTT. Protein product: CASSFVSQGNTEAFF.